This T cell receptor beta chain was identified during a study of early T cells in non-severe SARS-CoV-2 infection. At the level of the study: Chains from this unsorted whole-blood bulk RNA could not be paired.

Notes on the study in general: Sequences matched to VDJdb favored anti-spike CD8 responses, while private and CD4 specificities were missed.

This CDR3 region has 15 residues. V was shortened by 6 bases and J by 0 bases, with 14 bases between the two germline ends. From germline, CDR1 is SEHNR and CDR2 FQNEAQ (reference sequence). This clonotype was detected only a few times. The antigen is unknown. Each CDR3 protein gets one entry after TCRdb re-called the 5' RACE reads with MiXCR. The table lists 57,000 or so distinct CDR3 sequences, 4.5% to 7% of them singletons. Sequenced: whole blood. V gene TRBV7-9 combines with J gene TRBJ1-1; D is possibly TRBD1 (5 bases). The TCR originated in an adult who was a healthcare worker with PCR-confirmed SARS-CoV-2 infection or an uninfected control (not recorded which). This CDR3 is CASRTAGRMNTEAFF. CDR3 nucleotide sequence: TGTGCCAGCAGGACAGCAGGGCGGATGAACACTGAAGCTTTCTTT.